This T cell receptor beta chain came from a study of cytomegalovirus exposure and HLA in healthy donors. This clone occurred a few times. Its antigen is not known. Study findings and constraints: Prior analysis indicated that the majority of TCR beta V segments exhibited productivity approximately 87% or approximately 30% of the time. The CMV antigen specificity of three CMV-associated chains was confirmed through in vitro analysis. Analysis was carried out at a later point, and it linked a missense DCLRE1C variant to TCR beta V- and J-gene trimming.

Germline lookup yields CDR1 SGHVS and CDR2 FQNEAQ. The CDR3 runs 17 residues. V was pared by 0 bases and J by 0 bases, with 12 bases between. PCR employed 60 Vbeta and 13 Jbeta primers. Under the authors' procedure: The count from a later analysis was roughly 80 million unique TCR beta chains, some 12 million of them shared. The assay was immunoSEQ multiplex PCR, and TCRdb's table has in-frame clones only and misses some. That table gives V, J and clone size, and the DNA gave D and trimming. The sample has some 170,000 clones; about two thirds are singletons. This clonotype was obtained from a human donor in good health. The V gene is TRBV7-8, the J gene TRBJ2-4; D not resolved. The material sequenced was PBMCs. The CDR3 reads CASSLARISLAKNIQYF. The CDR3 bases are TGTGCCAGCAGCTTAGCCAGGATTAGTCTAGCCAAAAACATTCAGTACTTC.